The 20 T cell receptor beta chains below all came from one sample that was sequenced in a study of post-analysis software for immune sequencing data. Included in the TCR beta cDNA libraries were unique molecular identifiers. Each CDR3 protein gets one entry after TCRdb re-called the PCR reads with MiXCR. Here the sample spans approximately 730,000 distinct CDR3 sequences, less than 35% being singletons. Notes on the study in general: With TRBV5-6, TRBV5-1 and TRBV20-1 included, about five TRBV segments were more frequent in patients than in controls.

These receptors are not linked to any known antigen. What was sequenced was blood. The receptors come from a girl aged 10 to 17 with multiple sclerosis.

Of note for this clonotype: With a much larger clone just one base away, this may be a read error. V and J are TRBV7-2 and TRBJ2-3; D may be TRBD2 (5 bases). The CDR3 totals 15 residues. Germline CDR1 is SGHTA and CDR2 is FQGNSA. The ends were cut back, 7 bases at V and 3 bases at J, with 17 bases in the middle. CDR3 region: CASNLEGRVTDTQYF. The CDR3 nucleotides are TGTGCCAGCAACCTAGAAGGGCGGGTGACAGATACGCAGTATTTT.

The V call is TRBV28, the J call TRBJ1-2, with unresolved D. Germline values: CDR1 MDHEN, CDR2 SYDVKM. V was cut by 2 bases and J by 3 bases, with 13 bases left in between. The CDR3 length is 15 residues. The chain's CDR3 is CASSLDGQSHYGYTF. The DNA for the CDR3 is TGTGCCAGCAGTTTAGATGGGCAGTCTCACTATGGCTACACCTTC.

V gene TRBV4-3 combines with J gene TRBJ2-5, with 7 bases fitting TRBD1. The CDR3 runs to 17 residues. Trimming took 0 bases from V and 4 from J; bases not matched to a gene: 11. Germline CDR1 reads LGHNA; CDR2 reads YSLEER. DNA for the CDR3: TGCGCCAGCAGCCAAGATTCGAGGGGGCGGATGGGAGAGACCCAGTACTTC. This translates into CASSQDSRGRMGETQYF.

This clonotype has more than one count but fewer than ten. The V call is TRBV3-1, the J call TRBJ1-5; a possible D gene is TRBD1 (5 bases). The CDR3 is made up of 14 amino acids. V dropped 0 bases and J dropped 7 bases, with 10 bases sitting between them. The germline V gene has CDR1 LGHDT and CDR2 YNNKEL (reference sequence). CDR3 bases: TGTGCCAGCAGCCAAGATAGGACACCCCAGCCCCAGCATTTT. Amino acids: CASSQDRTPQPQHF.

The chain uses TRBV20-1 and TRBJ2-5; 14 bases align to TRBD2. V gave up 0 bases and J gave up 2 bases; unmatched junction bases: 11. This CDR3 has 19 residues. Germline loops: CDR1 DFQATT, CDR2 SNEGSKA (reference sequence). The CDR3 loop is CSARDSGLAGGLKQETQYF. DNA of the CDR3: TGCAGTGCTAGAGATTCCGGACTAGCGGGGGGTTTAAAGCAAGAGACCCAGTACTTC.

This clonotype was found a few times. The rearrangement uses TRBV4-1 and TRBJ1-5, with D perhaps matching TRBD1 (6 bases). The CDR3 totals 14 residues. The V gene's germline CDR1 is MGHRA and CDR2 YSYEKL. V was trimmed by 1 base and J by 4 bases, leaving 8 bases between them. DNA for the CDR3: TGCGCCAGCAGCCAAGTACAGGGTAATCAGCCCCAGCATTTT. It encodes CASSQVQGNQPQHF.

Concerning this clonotype: The junction departs from the called germline gene at one end, perhaps through a read error. The V gene is TRBV12-3 or TRBV12-4, the J gene TRBJ2-1; the match to TRBD2 covers 7 bases. CDR3 length: 15 residues. DNA for the CDR3: TGTACCAGCAGTTTATCTGGGAGGGCGGGGGATGAGCAGTTCTTC. Its translation: CTSSLSGRAGDEQFF.

The chain employs TRBV20-1 and TRBJ2-1; 10 bases are a match to TRBD2. Germline lookup yields CDR1 DFQATT and CDR2 SNEGSKA (reference sequence). This CDR3 has 15 residues. J gave up 9 bases and V 2 bases, and 10 bases lay outside the gene matches. The CDR3 nucleotides read TGCAGTGCTAGACTAGCGGGAGAAGGTCTCGGTGAGCAGTTCTTC. As protein: CSARLAGEGLGEQFF.

The chain's CDR3 is CASSLGGGWANQPQHF. The CDR3 DNA is TGTGCCAGCAGCTTGGGGGGCGGATGGGCCAATCAGCCCCAGCATTTT. The chain recombines TRBV5-5 with TRBJ1-5; tentative D call: TRBD1 (5 bases). V dropped 0 bases and J dropped 3 bases, with 13 bases sitting between them. CDR3 length: 16 amino acids. Germline V gene sequence: CDR1 SGHKS, CDR2 YYEKEE (reference sequence).

This chain connects TRBV9 to TRBJ2-1; possible D gene TRBD1, 7 bases. V was shortened by 0 bases and J by 15 bases, with 19 bases between the two germline ends. Germline V gene data show CDR1 as SGDLS and CDR2 as YYNGEE. There are 14 residues in the CDR3. DNA for the CDR3: TGTGCCAGCAGCGTAGATCCGGGGGACAGAGGGGGGTTCTTC. Residues: CASSVDPGDRGGFF.

The chain uses TRBV7-2 and TRBJ2-5; 9 bases agree with TRBD2. Germline V gives CDR1 SGHTA, CDR2 FQGNSA. V was clipped by 5 bases and J by 4 bases; unmatched bases: 14. The CDR3 contains 17 residues. CDR3 bases: TGTGCCAGCAGCCCCCCTGGCGGGGGGGCTTCGGGAGAGACCCAGTACTTC. Translation gives CASSPPGGGASGETQYF.

A few counts support this clonotype. V gene TRBV27 combines with J gene TRBJ2-5; the match to TRBD1 covers 9 bases. Unmatched junction bases numbered 10, after V lost 8 bases and J lost 3 bases. Germline V lookup: CDR1 MNHEY, CDR2 SMNVEV (reference sequence). The CDR3 has 15 residues. The CDR3 here is CASGPLTGGKETQYF. CDR3 DNA sequence: TGTGCCAGCGGTCCATTGACAGGGGGAAAAGAGACCCAGTACTTC.

This sequence joins TRBV29-1 and TRBJ1-2; D is ambiguous. Germline CDR1 is SQVTM and CDR2 is ANQGSEA. CDR3 length equals 14 residues. Trimming removed 4 bases from V and 4 bases from J, with 16 bases in between. The DNA for the CDR3 is TGCAGCGTTGCACCCATCAACGCGATCTATGGCTACACCTTC. Its protein is CSVAPINAIYGYTF. Filled out from reference TRBV29-1 and TRBJ1-2, the complete variable domain reads SAVISQKPSRDICQRGTSLTIQCQVDSQVTMMFWYRQQPGQSLTLIATANQGSEATYESGFVIDKFPISRPNLTFSTLTVSNMSPEDSSIYLCSVAPINAIYGYTFGSGTRLTVV.

Worth noting for this clonotype: A much larger clonotype is one base distant, so this may be a read error. The CDR3 is CASRDGQGADTQYF. CDR3 nucleotide sequence: TGTGCCAGCAGGGACGGACAGGGGGCAGATACGCAGTATTTT. V usage is TRBV6-4 and J usage is TRBJ2-3; 10 bases fit TRBD1. The J segment lost 4 bases and the V segment lost 6 bases, leaving 4 bases of the junction unmatched. From germline, CDR1 is MRHNA and CDR2 SNTAGT. This CDR3 has 14 residues.

This clonotype was recorded a few times. The CDR3 reads CATSRVPKGIIGEQYF. DNA for the CDR3: TGTGCCACCAGCAGAGTCCCTAAGGGGATTATTGGCGAGCAGTACTTC. The chain uses TRBV15 and TRBJ2-7; a weak D match, TRBD1 (5 bases). In germline, CDR1 is LNHNV, CDR2 YYDKDF (reference sequence). The CDR3 has 16 amino acids. The V end was cut by 1 base, the J end by 6 bases, with 19 bases between.

This clonotype has ten or more counts. This chain joins TRBV6-6 and TRBJ2-7, with D tentatively TRBD2 (6 bases). Trimming took 10 bases from V and 2 from J, leaving 15 bases between them. This CDR3 contains 13 residues. Germline V lookup: CDR1 MNHNY, CDR2 SVGAGI (reference sequence). CDR3 nucleotide sequence: TGTGCCACCGCCACGGGGAGGACCTACGAGCAGTACTTC. Protein sequence: CATATGRTYEQYF.

The V gene is TRBV5-1, the J gene TRBJ1-1; 7 bases are a match to TRBD1. This CDR3 comprises 15 residues. Trimming at V came to 4 bases and at J to 5 bases, leaving 11 bases not matched to a gene. Germline V gene data show CDR1 as SGHRS and CDR2 as YFSETQ. DNA of the CDR3: TGCGCCAGCAGCACACACAGGGGCGCGCTTACTGAAGCTTTCTTT. Its protein is CASSTHRGALTEAFF.

The sample holds a few counts of this clonotype. This chain links TRBV6-1 with TRBJ2-2; D is perhaps TRBD1 (5 bases). Germline V gene lookup returns CDR1 MNHNS and CDR2 SASEGT. The length of the CDR3 is 12 residues. V was shortened by 5 bases and J by 9 bases, with 10 bases between the two germline ends. The CDR3 reads CASSPRVRELFF. CDR3 nucleotide sequence: TGTGCCAGCAGTCCCAGGGTCCGGGAGCTGTTTTTT.

In its sample, this clonotype was seen a few times. At one of its ends the junction is not consistent with the germline gene, which may arise from a read error. This chain uses TRBV4-1 with TRBJ1-1, with D hard to call. This CDR3 is built from 14 residues. Germline lookup yields CDR1 MGHRA and CDR2 YSYEKL. DNA for the CDR3: TGTGCCAGCAGCCAAGTCGGCCAGAACACTGAAGCTTTCTTT. Residues: CASSQVGQNTEAFF.

This clonotype was found a few times. The CDR3 DNA follows: TGTGCCAGCAGCCAAGATTGGGCTAGCGGGAGCTACGAGCAGTACTTC. This encodes CASSQDWASGSYEQYF. J is TRBJ2-5 and V is TRBV3-1; 10 nucleotides match TRBD2. Matching the DNA end better, TRBJ2-7 makes the J call doubtful. The CDR3 loop spans 16 amino acids. Germline CDR1 and CDR2: LGHDT and YNNKEL (reference sequence).